A single sample is the source of the 15 T cell receptor beta chains below, sequenced in a study of cytomegalovirus exposure and HLA in healthy donors. The PCR had 60 Vbeta and 13 Jbeta primers. TCRdb's table, derived via immunoSEQ multiplex PCR, lists solely in-frame clones and lacks some. The sample holds fewer than 110,000 clones, over 70% seen once. Sequenced: PBMCs. All receptors come from a man aged 45 to 65 in good health and CMV-seropositive.

The rearrangement joins TRBV11-1 to TRBJ2-5, with 11 bases that match TRBD2. The V and J ends lost 2 bases and 4 bases, in that order; junction bases with no gene match: 6. The CDR3 is 16 amino acids. Germline CDR1 reads SGHAT; CDR2 reads FQDESV (reference sequence). CDR3 protein: CASSLRVAGGRETQYF. The CDR3 DNA is TGTGCCAGCAGCTTACGCGTAGCGGGAGGGAGAGAGACCCAGTACTTC.

The V and J genes are TRBV27 and TRBJ2-1; 11 bases are a match to TRBD2. From germline, CDR1 is MNHEY and CDR2 SMNVEV (reference sequence). Trimming took 7 bases from V and 0 from J; bases not matched to a gene: 14. The length of the CDR3 is 19 residues. CDR3 amino acids: CASTPVGLADVYSYNEQFF. The CDR3 region has the DNA TGTGCCAGCACCCCGGTGGGACTAGCGGACGTTTACTCCTACAATGAGCAGTTCTTC.

This clone was observed once. V usage is TRBV6-6 and J usage is TRBJ2-7; TRBD1 might be the D (6 bases). V dropped 3 bases and J dropped 7 bases, with 10 bases sitting between them. Germline values: CDR1 MNHNY, CDR2 SVGAGI (reference sequence). The CDR3 length is 12 residues. CDR3 nucleotides: TGTGCCAGCAGTTATTTAAGGGGGGAGCAGTACTTC. It yields the protein CASSYLRGEQYF.

The rearrangement uses TRBV7-9 and TRBJ2-7; D call uncertain. Trimming cost V 2 bases and J 2 bases, with 7 bases left between them. CDR3 length equals 13 residues. Per the germline V gene, CDR1 is SEHNR and CDR2 is FQNEAQ (reference sequence). The CDR3, as DNA: TGTGCCAGCAGCTTACCCTCTCCCTACGAGCAGTACTTC. As protein: CASSLPSPYEQYF.

V is TRBV5-4 and J is TRBJ2-2; 9 bases align to TRBD1. Germline lookup yields CDR1 SGHNT and CDR2 YYREEE (reference sequence). V was pared by 0 bases and J by 5 bases, with 5 bases of the junction left unmatched. The CDR3 length is 16 residues. The CDR3 sequence: CASSLGGTGRTGELFF. Here the CDR3 DNA reads TGTGCCAGCAGCTTGGGAGGGACAGGGAGAACCGGGGAGCTGTTTTTT. The complete variable domain, with remaining parts taken from reference TRBV5-4 and TRBJ2-2, reads ETGVTQSPTHLIKTRGQQVTLRCSSQSGHNTVSWYQQALGQGPQFIFQYYREEENGRGNFPPRFSGLQFPNYSSELNVNALELDDSALYLCASSLGGTGRTGELFFGEGSRLTVL.

V gene TRBV15 combines with J gene TRBJ2-2; 7 nucleotides match TRBD1. CDR1 is LNHNV, CDR2 YYDKDF, per germline (reference sequence). The CDR3 runs 16 residues. V was clipped by 2 bases and J by 4 bases; unmatched bases: 7. DNA of the CDR3: TGTGCCACCAGCAGACGTACAGGGGAGAGCACCGGGGAGCTGTTTTTT. This sequence encodes CATSRRTGESTGELFF.

The chain employs TRBV27 and TRBJ2-5; TRBD2 agrees at 10 bases. Germline V gene lookup returns CDR1 MNHEY and CDR2 SMNVEV (reference sequence). The CDR3 spans 23 residues. V shed 5 bases, J shed 3 bases, and the junction held 30 bases outside the gene matches. CDR3 loop: CASSLRGRGASFRAGGPEETQYF. CDR3 DNA sequence: TGTGCCAGCAGTCTTCGGGGCAGGGGGGCGTCTTTCCGAGCGGGAGGGCCCGAAGAGACCCAGTACTTC.

The chain has TRBV5-8 and TRBJ2-5; 7 bases are shared with TRBD2. Germline V gene lookup returns CDR1 SGHTS and CDR2 YDEGEE. This CDR3 comprises 16 residues. V trimming: 0 bases; J trimming: 0 bases; junction bases outside the gene matches: 5. As DNA, the CDR3 is TGTGCCAGCAGCTTGGGATTAAGCGGGGACCAAGAGACCCAGTACTTC. Protein: CASSLGLSGDQETQYF.

The rearrangement links TRBV19 to TRBJ1-5; D is unclear. The CDR3 totals 13 residues. V lost 8 bases and J 0 bases, leaving 8 bases between the germline ends. From germline, CDR1 is LNHDA and CDR2 SQIVND (reference sequence). Here the CDR3 reads CASAEYSNQPQHF. CDR3 coding DNA: TGTGCCAGTGCGGAGTATAGCAATCAGCCCCAGCATTTT.

On this clone itself: One end of the junction varies from germline; a read error may be responsible. The chain uses TRBV7-9 and TRBJ2-5; the D gene is possibly TRBD2 (5 bases). Germline V gene sequence: CDR1 SEHNR, CDR2 FQNEAQ (reference sequence). The CDR3 consists of 13 residues. The CDR3 nucleotides are TGTTCCAGCAGCTTAATACTAGGGGAGACCCAGTACTTC. Residues: CSSSLILGETQYF.

The chain employs TRBV6-5 and TRBJ1-6; 7 bases match TRBD1. Per germline, CDR1 MNHEY and CDR2 SVGAGI. The ends lost 6 bases at V and 14 bases at J; junction bases unmatched: 13. The CDR3 length is 14 residues. CDR3 region: CASRDGTERRSLHF. In DNA form, the CDR3 reads TGTGCCAGCAGGGACGGGACAGAGAGAAGATCCCTCCACTTT.

The V gene is TRBV19, the J gene TRBJ2-7; 9 bases agree with TRBD1. Losses at the gene ends were 5 bases for V and 2 bases for J; bases not matched to a gene: 7. CDR1 is LNHDA and CDR2 is SQIVND in the germline V gene (reference sequence). CDR3 length equals 15 residues. CDR3 in amino acids: CASSPGQGRTYEQYF. CDR3 bases: TGTGCCAGTAGTCCAGGACAGGGGCGAACCTACGAGCAGTACTTC.

The chain is built from TRBV28 and TRBJ1-2; 8 bases line up with TRBD1. Germline V CDR1 and CDR2: MDHEN, SYDVKM. The CDR3 extends over 15 amino acids. Germline trimming cut 5 bases from V and 2 bases from J; bases unmatched to any gene: 7. The CDR3 loop is CASSPSGQANYGYTF. The CDR3 coding sequence is TGTGCCAGCAGTCCCTCGGGACAGGCAAACTATGGCTACACCTTC.

The CDR3 coding sequence is TGTGCCAGCTCCAAGACAGGGTCCTACGAGCAGTACTTC. Protein: CASSKTGSYEQYF. This sequence joins TRBV18 and TRBJ2-7; 7 nucleotides agree with TRBD1. CDR3 size: 13 residues. V lost 6 bases, J lost 1 base, and 3 bases stayed unmatched. Looked up from germline, CDR1 is KGHSH and CDR2 is LQKENI.

This chain connects TRBV19 to TRBJ2-3; TRBD2 matches 9 bases. The CDR3 has 16 amino acids. Germline assignment: CDR1 LNHDA and CDR2 SQIVND (reference sequence). V lost 4 bases and J lost 0; bases outside the gene matches: 5. The DNA for the CDR3 is TGTGCCAGTAGTAACCCTAGCGGGATTAGCACAGATACGCAGTATTTT. Translation: CASSNPSGISTDTQYF.